A single T cell receptor (beta chain) is shown here with its context. Antigen: not known. The sample originates from a study of cytomegalovirus exposure and HLA in healthy donors. Findings of the study overall: One cluster of highly shared sequence variants probably arose as a sequencing artifact. The authors later linked a missense DCLRE1C variant to TCR beta V- and J-gene trimming.

This CDR3 is built from 16 residues. The V and J ends lost 0 bases and 0 bases respectively, with 11 bases between them. Germline V CDR1 and CDR2: SGHRS, YFSETQ. 60 Vbeta and 13 Jbeta primers were used in PCR. The data were produced by immunoSEQ multiplex PCR, yet TCRdb's version contains in-frame clones alone and is incomplete. Here the sample spans 150,000 to 200,000 clones, approximately 80% being singletons. The sample was PBMCs. J is TRBJ2-3 and V is TRBV5-1; weak D call: TRBD2 (5 bases). The TCR sequence derives from a man between 18 and 29 years old in good health and CMV-seronegative. The CDR3 here is CASSLGGSSSTDTQYF. The DNA for the CDR3 is TGCGCCAGCAGCTTGGGAGGGAGCTCTAGCACAGATACGCAGTATTTT.